The clone carrying this T cell receptor beta chain occurred a few times. What it binds is not known. This entry is derived from a study of T-cell memory formation after mild COVID-19. Study-wide points: Day 15 to 85 contracting clones showed balanced CD4/CD8; day 15 to 37 expanders favored CD4+. Clonal second-wave expansions that peaked on day 37 had unconfirmed SARS-CoV-2 specificity.

From germline, CDR1 is SGHNT and CDR2 YYREEE (reference sequence). Trimming took 5 bases from V and 5 from J, leaving 7 bases between them. CDR3 length: 12 residues. One entry per CDR3 protein, called by TCRdb with MiXCR from the 5' RACE reads. Here the sample spans about 340,000 distinct CDR3 sequences, 15% being singletons. Sequenced: PBMCs or a T cell subset sorted from them (not recorded which). V usage is TRBV5-4 and J usage is TRBJ2-2, with D possibly being TRBD2 (6 bases). This sequence originates from a man younger than 35 who had mild COVID-19 (a few samples of this study predate the infection). Cell type and time point are not known. The CDR3 region has the DNA TGTGCCAGCAGTGGGGGGACCGGGGAGCTGTTTTTT. Translating gives CASSGGTGELFF.